These 16 T cell receptor beta chains originate from one sample sequenced in a study of beta chain features in type 1 diabetes. Expressed TCRB transcripts were sequenced because the isolated RNA had all been reverse transcribed beforehand. Method: immunoSEQ multiplex PCR; TCRdb's copy keeps in-frame clones and lacks some. The data show 300,000 to 400,000 clones, roughly 9.8% seen once. The study, taken as a whole, reports: In every one of the four CD4+ subsets, TCRB CDR3s were moderately but significantly shorter in Type 1 diabetes patients.

The antigens of these receptors remain unknown. Sequencing input: central memory CD4+ T cells from blood. The receptors come from a man between 25 and 39 years old with type 1 diabetes.

This clone showed up just a few times. V and J are TRBV10-3 and TRBJ2-1; 11 bases line up with TRBD2. The V segment lost 4 bases and the J segment 4 bases; nucleotides outside the gene matches: 3. The CDR3 extends over 15 amino acids. Germline V gene data show CDR1 as ENHRY and CDR2 as SYGVKD. CDR3 nucleotides: TGTGCCATCAGTGTACTAGCGGGAGTGTACAATGAGCAGTTCTTC. Residues: CAISVLAGVYNEQFF.

A few counts support this clone. The rearrangement joins TRBV27 to TRBJ1-5, with unresolved D. Germline V gene sequence: CDR1 MNHEY, CDR2 SMNVEV (reference sequence). The V gene lost 4 bases and the J gene lost 7 bases, with 11 bases spanning the gap. The CDR3 is 13 residues long. The CDR3, as DNA: TGTGCCAGCAGTTCGGACCGCCGACAGCCCCAGCATTTT. Translated, it gives CASSSDRRQPQHF.

The sample holds many counts of this clone. This chain joins TRBV7-3 and TRBJ2-1, with 13 bases identical to TRBD2. The CDR3 sequence is 18 residues long. V lost 2 bases and J lost 9; bases outside the gene matches: 13. Germline CDR1 is SGHTA and CDR2 is FQGTGA. CDR3: CASSLRAAPGLAGREQFF. The CDR3 DNA reads TGTGCCAGCAGCTTACGGGCCGCCCCGGGACTAGCGGGGCGTGAGCAGTTCTTC.

The V call is TRBV6-4, the J call TRBJ2-2, with D maybe TRBD2 (6 bases). The V end was cut by 4 bases, the J end by 3 bases, with 9 bases between. This CDR3 is 14 amino acids long. Germline CDR1 reads MRHNA; CDR2 reads SNTAGT. CDR3 sequence: CASSVLADTGELFF. CDR3 in DNA: TGTGCCAGCAGTGTACTAGCAGACACCGGGGAGCTGTTTTTT.

This clone was counted many times. One end of the junction varies from germline; a read error may be responsible. The J gene is TRBJ2-7, the V gene TRBV5-4; 9 bases line up with TRBD2. Germline lookup yields CDR1 SGHNT and CDR2 YYREEE (reference sequence). CDR3 length: 13 amino acids. In DNA, the CDR3 is TGTGCCAGCAGCTTTGATGCTAGCGGGGAGCGGTACTTC. It encodes CASSFDASGERYF.

The chain is built from TRBV7-2 and TRBJ2-7, with a possible D match to TRBD2 (6 bases). The CDR3 sequence is 17 residues long. Germline CDR1 SGHTA, CDR2 FQGNSA. Trimming took off 0 bases at V and 0 bases at J, with 15 bases between the two ends. In nucleotides, the CDR3 is TGTGCCAGCAGCTTAGCGATAATCGCGGGGTACTCCTACGAGCAGTACTTC. It yields the protein CASSLAIIAGYSYEQYF.

This clone appeared a few times. The rearrangement links TRBV5-1 to TRBJ2-1; the D gene could be TRBD1 or TRBD2 (5 bases each). V shed 4 bases and J shed 4 bases, with 15 bases lying between them. The CDR3 consists of 15 residues. Per germline, CDR1 SGHRS and CDR2 YFSETQ. The CDR3 DNA reads as TGCGCCAGCAGCGTGGCCCAGGGACCTTACAATGAGCAGTTCTTC. This gives the protein CASSVAQGPYNEQFF.

The chain is built from TRBV28 and TRBJ1-3; 8 bases align to TRBD1. CDR1 is MDHEN and CDR2 is SYDVKM in the germline V gene. This CDR3 has 15 residues. Trimming took 5 bases from V and 0 from J; bases not matched to a gene: 3. The CDR3 coding sequence is TGTGCCAGCAGTCGAGGGACAGGCTCTGGAAACACCATATATTTT. Translation gives CASSRGTGSGNTIYF.

The chain employs TRBV28 and TRBJ1-5; D gene ambiguous. The CDR3 extends over 14 amino acids. The V end was cut by 3 bases, the J end by 3 bases, with 9 bases between. Looked up from germline, CDR1 is MDHEN and CDR2 is SYDVKM. CDR3 amino acids: CASSLKGPNQPQHF. The CDR3 DNA is TGTGCCAGCAGTTTGAAGGGTCCCAATCAGCCCCAGCATTTT.

This clone was found a few times. V is TRBV10-3 and J is TRBJ2-5; D not resolved. The germline V and J ends were trimmed by 6 bases and 4 bases, with 15 bases remaining between them. The CDR3 is made up of 14 amino acids. CDR1 is ENHRY and CDR2 is SYGVKD in the germline V gene. This CDR3 reads CAISRQERGETQYF. The CDR3, as DNA: TGTGCCATCAGCCGACAAGAAAGAGGAGAGACCCAGTACTTC.

V usage is TRBV19 and J usage is TRBJ1-1; D unresolved. Trimming removed 8 bases from V and 5 bases from J, with 18 bases in between. The germline V gene encodes CDR1 LNHDA and CDR2 SQIVND (reference sequence). The CDR3 runs to 14 residues. This CDR3 is CASRLIWARTEAFF. The CDR3 coding sequence is TGTGCCAGTCGACTCATTTGGGCGAGGACTGAAGCTTTCTTT. The whole variable domain, filled in from reference TRBV19 and TRBJ1-1, reads DGGITQSPKYLFRKEGQNVTLSCEQNLNHDAMYWYRQDPGQGLRLIYYSQIVNDFQKGDIAEGYSVSREKKESFPLTVTSAQKNPTAFYLCASRLIWARTEAFFGQGTRLTVV.

This clone was picked up a small number of times. The V and J genes are TRBV5-4 and TRBJ1-3; D not certain. The CDR3 loop spans 11 amino acids. Trimming removed 7 bases from V and 6 bases from J, with 8 bases in between. Germline assignment: CDR1 SGHNT and CDR2 YYREEE (reference sequence). CDR3 bases: TGTGCCAGCCGCCCCGAAAACACCATATATTTT. It is translated as CASRPENTIYF. Full variable domain (rest looked up from reference TRBV5-4 and TRBJ1-3): ETGVTQSPTHLIKTRGQQVTLRCSSQSGHNTVSWYQQALGQGPQFIFQYYREEENGRGNFPPRFSGLQFPNYSSELNVNALELDDSALYLCASRPENTIYFGEGSWLTVV.

The J gene is TRBJ2-2, the V gene TRBV28, with 9 bases that match TRBD2. Trimming at V came to 1 base and at J to 0 bases, leaving 6 bases not matched to a gene. The CDR3 consists of 18 residues. Germline CDR1 is MDHEN and CDR2 is SYDVKM. CDR3 sequence reads: CASSLYPAGGPNTGELFF. The CDR3 nucleotides read TGTGCCAGCAGTTTATATCCAGCGGGAGGCCCGAACACCGGGGAGCTGTTTTTT.

The V gene is TRBV28, the J gene TRBJ1-5; 8 bases are a match to TRBD1. The germline V gene encodes CDR1 MDHEN and CDR2 SYDVKM. The CDR3 length is 16 residues. J gave up 3 bases and V 4 bases, and 8 bases lay outside the gene matches. CDR3 bases: TGTGCCAGCAGTTCCCGCCAGGGGGCGAACAATCAGCCCCAGCATTTT. Residues: CASSSRQGANNQPQHF.

The CDR3 nucleotides are TGTGCCTGGAGTGGGGGCAGGCTGCCGGGTGGCTACACCTTC. Translated, it gives CAWSGGRLPGGYTF. This rearrangement joins TRBV30 to TRBJ1-2; perhaps TRBD1 as D (5 bases). Trimming stripped 1 base from V and 7 bases from J, with 16 bases between. The CDR3 spans 14 residues. Germline lookup yields CDR1 GTSNPN and CDR2 SVGIG (reference sequence). The variable domain in full, with the rest retrieved from reference TRBV30 and TRBJ1-2, is SQTIHQWPATLVQPVGSPLSLECTVEGTSNPNLYWYRQAAGRGLQLLFYSVGIGQISSEVPQNLSASRPQDRQFILSSKKLLLSDSGFYLCAWSGGRLPGGYTFGSGTRLTVV.

The table lists this clone with a few counts. The chain couples TRBV29-1 to TRBJ2-7; perhaps TRBD2 as D (6 bases). This CDR3 contains 14 residues. V was cut by 7 bases and J by 2 bases, with 18 bases left in between. Germline lookup yields CDR1 SQVTM and CDR2 ANQGSEA. CDR3 amino acids: CSARSAGYPYEQYF. The CDR3, as DNA: TGCAGCGCCCGCTCAGCGGGTTATCCCTACGAGCAGTACTTC.